The 3 T cell receptor beta chains in this list originate from one sample, sequenced in a study of human T cells and chemical hapten exposure (dated by TCRdb to the early 2020s). Library creation used RACE. The sample was run on a NextSeq 500. TCRdb reprocessed the public reads (quality trimming at Q25 with fastp, clone calling with MiXCR) and kept in-frame beta chains. Here each entry gathers all rows of one CDR3 protein and keeps the most common genes and DNA. The sample table holds about 120,000 distinct CDR3 sequences, of which 12% to 15% were seen once. The leading ten clones occupy 0.92% of the sample. Read against the paper, the sample's time point label means: patch test 1, 2 weeks after DPC sensitization. Interpreted using the paper, the treatment or condition label stands for: therapeutic diphenylcyclopropenone sensitization with weekly scalp DPC. Specimen: whole blood, collected in connection with sensitization to the hapten diphenylcyclopropenone (DPC). The receptors stem from a young man with alopecia areata. Some clones in this sample may be carry-over from other donors' samples.

This clonotype was seen only a few times. This sequence joins TRBV7-8 and TRBJ1-1; unclear D gene. Germline CDR1 SGHVS, CDR2 FQNEAQ. Trimming left V 3 bases short and J 3 bases short, with 5 bases between. CDR3 length: 12 residues. CDR3 region: CASSFTYTEAFF. Here the CDR3 DNA reads TGTGCCAGCAGCTTCACCTACACTGAAGCTTTCTTT.

This clonotype has only a few counts. The chain couples TRBV7-7 to TRBJ2-3; the D is unclear. Between the trimmed V and J ends, which lost 6 bases and 1 base, there was a span of 8 bases. Germline CDR1 is SSHAT and CDR2 is FNYEAQ (reference sequence). This CDR3 is built from 13 residues. The CDR3 protein is CASSITGTDTQYF. The CDR3 DNA sequence: TGTGCCAGCAGTATCACAGGCACAGATACGCAGTATTTT.

This clonotype showed up just a few times. The chain links TRBV5-1 to TRBJ1-2; TRBD1 matches at 8 bases. CDR1 is SGHRS and CDR2 is YFSETQ in the germline V gene. V was clipped by 3 bases and J by 6 bases; unmatched bases: 10. The CDR3 totals 15 residues. CDR3 sequence reads: CASSSRDRQRDGYTF. CDR3 DNA: TGCGCCAGCAGCTCCCGGGACAGGCAGCGAGATGGCTACACCTTC.